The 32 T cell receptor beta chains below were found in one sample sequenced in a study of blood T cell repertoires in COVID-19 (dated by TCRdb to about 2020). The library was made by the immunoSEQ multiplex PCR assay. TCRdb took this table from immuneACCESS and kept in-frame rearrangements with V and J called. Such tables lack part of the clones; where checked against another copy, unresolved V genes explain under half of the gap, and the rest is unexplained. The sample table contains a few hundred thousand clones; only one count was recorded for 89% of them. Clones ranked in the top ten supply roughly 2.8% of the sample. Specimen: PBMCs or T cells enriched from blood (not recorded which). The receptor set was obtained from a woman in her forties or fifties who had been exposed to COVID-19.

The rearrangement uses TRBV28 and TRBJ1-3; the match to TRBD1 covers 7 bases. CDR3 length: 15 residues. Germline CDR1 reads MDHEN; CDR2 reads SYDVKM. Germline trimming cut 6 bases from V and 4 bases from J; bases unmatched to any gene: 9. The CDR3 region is CASRSYRGSGNTIYF. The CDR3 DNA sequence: TGTGCCAGCAGGTCCTACAGGGGATCGGGAAACACCATATATTTT.

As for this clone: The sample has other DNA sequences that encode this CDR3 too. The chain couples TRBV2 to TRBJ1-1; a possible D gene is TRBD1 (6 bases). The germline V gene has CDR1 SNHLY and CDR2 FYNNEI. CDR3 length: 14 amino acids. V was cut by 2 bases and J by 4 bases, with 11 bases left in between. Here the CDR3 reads CASSERGRGTEAFF. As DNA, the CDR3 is TGTGCCAGCAGTGAAAGGGGGAGAGGCACTGAAGCTTTCTTT.

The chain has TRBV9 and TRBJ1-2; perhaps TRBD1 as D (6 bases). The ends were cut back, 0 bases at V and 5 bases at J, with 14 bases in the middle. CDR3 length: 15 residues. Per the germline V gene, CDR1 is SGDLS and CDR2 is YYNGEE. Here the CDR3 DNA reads TGTGCCAGCAGCGTAGGACAGGACGCCCTATATGGCTACACCTTC. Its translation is CASSVGQDALYGYTF.

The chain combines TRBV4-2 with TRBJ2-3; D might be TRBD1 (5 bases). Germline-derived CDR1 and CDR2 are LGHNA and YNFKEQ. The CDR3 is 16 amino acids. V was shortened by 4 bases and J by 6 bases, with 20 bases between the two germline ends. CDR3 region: CASSPQGAASTDTQYF. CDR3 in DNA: TGTGCCAGCAGCCCCCAAGGGGCAGCCTCAACGGATACGCAGTATTTT.

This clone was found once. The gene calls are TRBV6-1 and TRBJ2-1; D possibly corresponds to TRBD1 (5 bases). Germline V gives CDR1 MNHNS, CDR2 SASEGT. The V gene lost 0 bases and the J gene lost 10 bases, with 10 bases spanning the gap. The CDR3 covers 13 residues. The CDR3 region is CASSEAIQVEQFF. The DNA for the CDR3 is TGTGCCAGCAGTGAAGCGATACAGGTAGAGCAGTTCTTC.

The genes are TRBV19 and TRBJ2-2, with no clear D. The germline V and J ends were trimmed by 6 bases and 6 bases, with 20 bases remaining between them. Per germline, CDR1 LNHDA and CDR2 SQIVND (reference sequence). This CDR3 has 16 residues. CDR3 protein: CASSLVAYSVPGELFF. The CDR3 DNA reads TGTGCCAGTAGCCTAGTGGCTTACTCTGTCCCCGGGGAGCTGTTTTTT.

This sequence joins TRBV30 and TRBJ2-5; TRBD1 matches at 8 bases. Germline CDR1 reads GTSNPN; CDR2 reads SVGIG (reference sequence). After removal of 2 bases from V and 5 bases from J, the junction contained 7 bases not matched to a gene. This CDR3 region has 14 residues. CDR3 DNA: TGTGCCTGGAGTTTCCAGACAGGGGATGAGACCCAGTACTTC. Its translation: CAWSFQTGDETQYF.

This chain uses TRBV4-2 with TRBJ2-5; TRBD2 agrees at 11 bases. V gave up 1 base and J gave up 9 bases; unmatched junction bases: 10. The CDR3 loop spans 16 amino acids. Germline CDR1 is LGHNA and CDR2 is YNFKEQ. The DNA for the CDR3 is TGTGCCAGCAGCCAAGGGATGACTAGCGGGGTGGAGGCCCAGTACTTC. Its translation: CASSQGMTSGVEAQYF.

The CDR3 sequence: CASSPMVTVTEKLFF. For the CDR3, the DNA is TGCGCCAGCAGCCCAATGGTGACAGTTACCGAAAAACTGTTTTTT. V usage is TRBV4-1 and J usage is TRBJ1-4; TRBD1 might be the D (5 bases). The CDR3 extends over 15 amino acids. V was cut by 4 bases and J by 8 bases, with 17 bases left in between. The V gene's germline CDR1 is MGHRA and CDR2 YSYEKL.

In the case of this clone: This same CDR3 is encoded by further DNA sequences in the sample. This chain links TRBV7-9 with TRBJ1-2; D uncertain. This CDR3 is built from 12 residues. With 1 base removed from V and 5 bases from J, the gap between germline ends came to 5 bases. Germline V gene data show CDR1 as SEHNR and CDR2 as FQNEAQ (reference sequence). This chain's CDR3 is CASSLGEYGYTF. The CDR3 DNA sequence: TGTGCCAGCAGCTTAGGAGAATATGGCTACACCTTC.

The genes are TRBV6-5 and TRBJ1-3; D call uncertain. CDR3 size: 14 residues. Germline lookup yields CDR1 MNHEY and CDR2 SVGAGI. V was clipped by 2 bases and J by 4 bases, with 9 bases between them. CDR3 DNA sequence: TGTGCCAGCAGTTACGCGGTGTCCGGAAACACCATATATTTT. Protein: CASSYAVSGNTIYF.

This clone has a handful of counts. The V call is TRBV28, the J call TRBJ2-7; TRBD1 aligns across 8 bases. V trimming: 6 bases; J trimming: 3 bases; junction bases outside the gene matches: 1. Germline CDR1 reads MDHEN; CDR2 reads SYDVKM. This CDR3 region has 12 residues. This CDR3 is CASRQGDYEQYF. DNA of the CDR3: TGTGCCAGCAGACAGGGGGACTACGAGCAGTACTTC.

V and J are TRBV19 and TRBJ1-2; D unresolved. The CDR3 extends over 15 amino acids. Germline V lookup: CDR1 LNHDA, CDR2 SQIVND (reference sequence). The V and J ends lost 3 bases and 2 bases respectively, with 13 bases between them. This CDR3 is CASSMEGTINYGYTF. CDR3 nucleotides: TGTGCCAGTAGTATGGAGGGTACGATAAACTATGGCTACACCTTC. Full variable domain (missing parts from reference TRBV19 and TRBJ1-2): DGGITQSPKYLFRKEGQNVTLSCEQNLNHDAMYWYRQDPGQGLRLIYYSQIVNDFQKGDIAEGYSVSREKKESFPLTVTSAQKNPTAFYLCASSMEGTINYGYTFGSGTRLTVV.

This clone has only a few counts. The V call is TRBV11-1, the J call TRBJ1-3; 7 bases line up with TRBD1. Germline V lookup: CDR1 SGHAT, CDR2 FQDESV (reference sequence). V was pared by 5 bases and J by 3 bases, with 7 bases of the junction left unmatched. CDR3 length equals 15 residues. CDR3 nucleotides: TGTGCCAGCAGCCGGGACAGAGTACTTGGAAACACCATATATTTT. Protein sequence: CASSRDRVLGNTIYF.

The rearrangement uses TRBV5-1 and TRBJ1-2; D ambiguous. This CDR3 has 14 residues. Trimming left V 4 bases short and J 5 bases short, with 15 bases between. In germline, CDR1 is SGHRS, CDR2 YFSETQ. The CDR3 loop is CASSPETEVYGYTF. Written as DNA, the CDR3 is TGCGCCAGCAGCCCGGAGACTGAAGTTTATGGCTACACCTTC.

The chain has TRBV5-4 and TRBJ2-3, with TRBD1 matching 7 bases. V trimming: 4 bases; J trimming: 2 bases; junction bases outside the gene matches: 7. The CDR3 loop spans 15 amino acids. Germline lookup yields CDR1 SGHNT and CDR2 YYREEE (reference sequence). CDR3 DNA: TGTGCCAGCAGCCCGGGACAGAAATCCACAGATACGCAGTATTTT. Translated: CASSPGQKSTDTQYF.

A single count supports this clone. CDR3 sequence (DNA): TGTGCCAGCAGCCACCTGACTAGCGGGGGTAGGGAGACCCAGTACTTC. This translates into CASSHLTSGGRETQYF. The V and J genes are TRBV3-1 (or the pseudogene TRBV3-2) and TRBJ2-5, with 12 positions matching TRBD2. The CDR3 is 16 amino acids. Germline values: CDR1 LGHDT, CDR2 YNNKEL (reference sequence). With 3 bases clipped from V and 5 bases from J, the junction kept 7 bases outside the gene matches.

This chain's CDR3 is CASSVRQATNTEAFF. The CDR3 coding sequence is TGTGCCAGCAGTGTAAGGCAGGCGACGAACACTGAAGCTTTCTTT. This sequence joins TRBV2 and TRBJ1-1; D gene ambiguous. V lost 4 bases to trimming and J lost 1 base, with 13 bases between them. CDR1 and CDR2 from the germline V gene are SNHLY and FYNNEI. There are 15 residues in the CDR3.

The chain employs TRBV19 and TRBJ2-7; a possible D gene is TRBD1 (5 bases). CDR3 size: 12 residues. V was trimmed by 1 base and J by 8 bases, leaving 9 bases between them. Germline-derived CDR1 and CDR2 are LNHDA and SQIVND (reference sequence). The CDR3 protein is CASSIGQDKQYF. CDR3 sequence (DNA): TGTGCCAGTAGTATAGGCCAGGACAAGCAGTACTTC.

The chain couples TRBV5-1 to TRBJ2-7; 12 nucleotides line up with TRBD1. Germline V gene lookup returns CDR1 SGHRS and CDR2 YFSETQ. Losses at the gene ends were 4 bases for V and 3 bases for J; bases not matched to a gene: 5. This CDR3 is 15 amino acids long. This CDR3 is CASSRGTGGNYEQYF. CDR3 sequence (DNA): TGCGCCAGCAGCCGAGGGACAGGGGGCAACTACGAGCAGTACTTC.

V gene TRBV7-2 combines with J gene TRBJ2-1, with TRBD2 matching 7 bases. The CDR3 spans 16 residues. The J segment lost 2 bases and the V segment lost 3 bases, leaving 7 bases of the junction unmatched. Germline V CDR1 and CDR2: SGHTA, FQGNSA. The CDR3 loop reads CASSFLGGGTYNEQFF. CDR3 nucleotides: TGTGCCAGCAGCTTCCTTGGGGGGGGGACCTACAATGAGCAGTTCTTC.

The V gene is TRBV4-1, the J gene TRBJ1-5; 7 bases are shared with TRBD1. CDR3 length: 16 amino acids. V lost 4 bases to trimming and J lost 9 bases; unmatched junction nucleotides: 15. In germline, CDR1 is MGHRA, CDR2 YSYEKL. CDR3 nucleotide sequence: TGCGCCAGCAGCCTACGGACAGGAGCCGGAGTATGGCCCCAGCATTTT. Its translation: CASSLRTGAGVWPQHF.

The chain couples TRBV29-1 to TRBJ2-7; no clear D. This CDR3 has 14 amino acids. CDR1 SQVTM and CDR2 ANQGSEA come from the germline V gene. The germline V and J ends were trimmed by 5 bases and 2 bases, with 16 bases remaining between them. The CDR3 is CSVLSAEKAYEQYF. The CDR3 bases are TGCAGCGTTCTGTCCGCGGAGAAGGCCTACGAGCAGTACTTC.

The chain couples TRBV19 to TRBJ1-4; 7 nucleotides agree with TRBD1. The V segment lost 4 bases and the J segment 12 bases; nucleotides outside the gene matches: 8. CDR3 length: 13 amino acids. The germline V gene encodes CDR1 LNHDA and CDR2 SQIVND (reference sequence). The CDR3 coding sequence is TGTGCCAGTAGTACCAACAGGGGTGGGGAACTGTTTTTT. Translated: CASSTNRGGELFF.

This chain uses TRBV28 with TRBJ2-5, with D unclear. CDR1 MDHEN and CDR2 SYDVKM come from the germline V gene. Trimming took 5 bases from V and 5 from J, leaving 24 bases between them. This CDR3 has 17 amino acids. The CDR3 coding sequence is TGTGCCAGCAGTCCGATGTATGGGCGCGTTTCTACCGAGACCCAGTACTTC. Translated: CASSPMYGRVSTETQYF.

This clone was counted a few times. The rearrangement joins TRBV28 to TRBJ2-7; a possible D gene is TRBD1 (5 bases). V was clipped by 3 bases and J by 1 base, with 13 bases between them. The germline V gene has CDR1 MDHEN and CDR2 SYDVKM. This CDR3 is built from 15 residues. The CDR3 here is CASSFSLGQSYEQYF. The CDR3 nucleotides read TGTGCCAGCAGTTTTAGTCTCGGACAATCCTACGAGCAGTACTTC.

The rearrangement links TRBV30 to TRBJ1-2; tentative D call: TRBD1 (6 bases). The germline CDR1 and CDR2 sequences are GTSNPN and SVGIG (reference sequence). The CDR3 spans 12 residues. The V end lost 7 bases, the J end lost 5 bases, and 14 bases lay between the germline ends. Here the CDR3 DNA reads TGTGCCTTGACAGGATTAGGGTATGGCTACACCTTC. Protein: CALTGLGYGYTF.

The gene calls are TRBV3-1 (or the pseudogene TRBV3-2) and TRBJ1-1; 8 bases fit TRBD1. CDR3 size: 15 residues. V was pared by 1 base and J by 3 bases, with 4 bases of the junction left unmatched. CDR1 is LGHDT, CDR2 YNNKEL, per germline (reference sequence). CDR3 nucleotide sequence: TGTGCCAGCAGCCAAGGTTCAGGGGGCCACACTGAAGCTTTCTTT. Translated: CASSQGSGGHTEAFF.

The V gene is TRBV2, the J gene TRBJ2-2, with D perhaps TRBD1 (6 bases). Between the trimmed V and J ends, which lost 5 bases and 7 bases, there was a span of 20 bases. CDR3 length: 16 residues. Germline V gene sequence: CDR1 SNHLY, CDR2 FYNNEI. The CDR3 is CASSTPPGDGGGELFF. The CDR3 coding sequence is TGTGCCAGCAGTACCCCCCCAGGGGACGGCGGCGGGGAGCTGTTTTTT.

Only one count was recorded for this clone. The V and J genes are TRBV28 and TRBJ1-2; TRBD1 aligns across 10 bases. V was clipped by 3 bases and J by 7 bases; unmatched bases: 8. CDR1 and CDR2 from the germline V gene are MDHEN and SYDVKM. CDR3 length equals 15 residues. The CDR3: CASSLVGQGSLGYTF. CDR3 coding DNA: TGTGCCAGCAGTTTGGTGGGACAGGGGTCCCTTGGCTACACCTTC.

CDR3 nucleotides: TGTGCCAGCAGCCCGACGACAGGGTTGGCAGATACGCAGTATTTT. Protein product: CASSPTTGLADTQYF. The genes are TRBV7-9 and TRBJ2-3; 7 bases line up with TRBD1. CDR1 and CDR2 from the germline V gene are SEHNR and FQNEAQ (reference sequence). This CDR3 spans 15 amino acids. V lost 5 bases and J lost 4; bases outside the gene matches: 9.

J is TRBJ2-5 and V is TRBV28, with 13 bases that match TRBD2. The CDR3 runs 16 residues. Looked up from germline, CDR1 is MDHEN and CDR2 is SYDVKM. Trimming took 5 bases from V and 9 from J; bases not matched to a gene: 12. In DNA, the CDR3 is TGTGCCAGCAGTACTACCGGGACTAGCGGGGAGGGGGCCCAGTACTTC. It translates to CASSTTGTSGEGAQYF. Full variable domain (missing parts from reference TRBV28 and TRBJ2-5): DVKVTQSSRYLVKRTGEKVFLECVQDMDHENMFWYRQDPGLGLRLIYFSYDVKMKEKGDIPEGYSVSREKKERFSLILESASTNQTSMYLCASSTTGTSGEGAQYFGPGTRLLVL.